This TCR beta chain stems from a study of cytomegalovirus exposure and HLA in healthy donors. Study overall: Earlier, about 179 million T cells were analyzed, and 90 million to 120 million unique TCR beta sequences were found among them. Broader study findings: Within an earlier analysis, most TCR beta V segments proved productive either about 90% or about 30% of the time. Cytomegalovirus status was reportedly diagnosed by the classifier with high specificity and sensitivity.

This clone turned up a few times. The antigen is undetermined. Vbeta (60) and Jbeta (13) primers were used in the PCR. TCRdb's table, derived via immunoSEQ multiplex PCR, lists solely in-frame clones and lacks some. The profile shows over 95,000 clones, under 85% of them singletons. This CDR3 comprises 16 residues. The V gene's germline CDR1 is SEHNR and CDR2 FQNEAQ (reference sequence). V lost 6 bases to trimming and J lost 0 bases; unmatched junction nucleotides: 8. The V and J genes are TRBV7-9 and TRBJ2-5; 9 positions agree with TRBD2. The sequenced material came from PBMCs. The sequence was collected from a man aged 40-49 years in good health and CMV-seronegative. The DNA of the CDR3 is TGTGCCAGCAGGATGGGGGCTAGCGGGAACCAAGAGACCCAGTACTTC. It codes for CASRMGASGNQETQYF.